This T cell receptor (beta chain) appears in the sequencing data of a study of T cells in tuberculosis. Findings of the study overall: Smaller alpha distances in active tuberculosis partly reflected shorter CDR3-alpha lengths.

Clones were sequenced by immunoSEQ multiplex PCR, and TCRdb holds only the in-frame ones, with some missing. Counted here are tens of thousands of clones, around 90% occurring once; the ten biggest clones make up roughly 16%. Latent tuberculosis screening used tuberculin skin test and IGRA at entry. On this clone itself: Its target is not known.

Trimming took off 3 bases at V and 1 base at J, with 10 bases between the two ends. Germline values: CDR1 SGDLS, CDR2 YYNGEE. This CDR3 is 15 amino acids long. The chain couples TRBV9 to TRBJ2-2; D is perhaps TRBD1 (6 bases). The specimen sequenced was PBMCs. The sequence came from a donor aged 10 to 29 with latent tuberculosis or without tuberculosis infection. Some clones in this sample may be carry-over from other donors' samples. CDR3 bases: TGTGCCAGCAGCGAGGTGGGACAGAACACCGGGGAGCTGTTTTTT. Residues: CASSEVGQNTGELFF. Complete variable domain (other parts from reference TRBV9 and TRBJ2-2): DSGVTQTPKHLITATGQRVTLRCSPRSGDLSVYWYQQSLDQGLQFLIQYYNGEERAKGNILERFSAQQFPDLHSELNLSSLELGDSALYFCASSEVGQNTGELFFGEGSRLTVL.